This TCR beta chain is drawn from a study of blood T cell repertoires in COVID-19. The CDR3 runs to 19 residues. Germline CDR1 is SEHNR and CDR2 is FQNEAQ (reference sequence). The V gene end was trimmed by 5 bases and the J gene end by 5 bases; junction bases not matched to a gene: 19. The repertoire was sequenced with immunoSEQ multiplex PCR; TCRdb's copy has only in-frame clones and lacks some. The table has 95,000 to 100,000 clones, 70% to 90% seen once. V usage is TRBV7-9 and J usage is TRBJ2-1; 9 nucleotides line up with TRBD2. The specimen was peripheral blood. This receptor was obtained from a human donor with COVID-19, enrolled during active disease. The donor label of this sample is uncertain. The CDR3 protein is CASSQSRGRGRGLNNEQFF. DNA for the CDR3: TGTGCCAGCAGCCAGTCCCGTGGTCGCGGGAGGGGACTCAACAATGAGCAGTTCTTC. Filled out from reference TRBV7-9 and TRBJ2-1, the complete variable domain reads DTGVSQNPRHKITKRGQNVTFRCDPISEHNRLYWYRQTLGQGPEFLTYFQNEAQLEKSRLLSDRFSAERPKGSFSTLEIQRTEQGDSAMYLCASSQSRGRGRGLNNEQFFGPGTRLTVL.